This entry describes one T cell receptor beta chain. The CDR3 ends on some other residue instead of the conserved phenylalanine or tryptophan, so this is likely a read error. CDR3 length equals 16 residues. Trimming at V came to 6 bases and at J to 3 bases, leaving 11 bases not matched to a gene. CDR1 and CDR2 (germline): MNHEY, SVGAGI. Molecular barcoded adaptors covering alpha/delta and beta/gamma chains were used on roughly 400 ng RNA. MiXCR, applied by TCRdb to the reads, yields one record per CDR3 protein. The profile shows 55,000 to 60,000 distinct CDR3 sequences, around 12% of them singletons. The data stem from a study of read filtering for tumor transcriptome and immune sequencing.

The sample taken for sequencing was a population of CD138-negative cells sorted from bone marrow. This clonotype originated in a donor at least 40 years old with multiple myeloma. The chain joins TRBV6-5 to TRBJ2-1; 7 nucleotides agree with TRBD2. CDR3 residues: CASSSPETSIYNEQFL. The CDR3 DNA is TGTGCCAGCAGCTCACCCGAGACTAGCATCTACAATGAGCAGTTCCTC.